The source of this T cell receptor (beta chain) is a study of blood T cell repertoires in COVID-19. J lost 5 bases, V lost 5 bases, and 12 bases had no gene match. CDR1 and CDR2 from the germline V gene are SGHTA and FQGNSA. This CDR3 comprises 16 residues. TCRdb's table, derived via immunoSEQ multiplex PCR, lists solely in-frame clones and lacks some. The repertoire includes fewer than 200,000 clones, about 80% of them detected once, and roughly 8.7% sits in the top ten. The sample comprised peripheral blood. This chain links TRBV7-2 with TRBJ2-5; 9 positions match TRBD2. The sequence was obtained from a woman in her forties or fifties with active or convalescent COVID-19. CDR3 sequence reads: CASSPPGRGGRETQYF. CDR3 bases: TGTGCCAGCAGCCCCCCCGGGCGGGGGGGCCGCGAGACCCAGTACTTC.